These 3 T cell receptor beta chains came from one sample sequenced in a study of cytomegalovirus exposure and HLA in healthy donors (dated by TCRdb to between 2016 and 2019). Library preparation was by the immunoSEQ multiplex PCR assay. For the multiplex PCR, a mixture combining 60 forward primers for TCR Vbeta segments and 13 reverse primers for TCR Jbeta segments was used. TCRdb retrieved this table from immuneACCESS and kept in-frame rearrangements only. Not all clones are present; in checked studies, unresolved V genes account for under half, and no reason is known for the remainder. The sample table holds about 140,000 clones. 2.2% of the sample is held by the ten biggest clonotypes. The sample was PBMCs. Receptors originate from a woman between 18 and 29 years old in good health and CMV-seronegative.

The CDR3 sequence: CASSLGETSGTWEQYF. The CDR3, as DNA: TGTGCCAGCAGCTTAGGAGAGACTAGCGGGACGTGGGAGCAGTACTTC. The V call is TRBV7-6, the J call TRBJ2-7; 11 nucleotides match TRBD2. Trimming cost V 1 base and J 7 bases; bases outside gene matches: 9. Germline V gene data show CDR1 as SGHVS and CDR2 as FNYEAQ. The CDR3 extends over 16 amino acids.

This chain connects TRBV9 to TRBJ2-1; D might be TRBD2 (5 bases). The germline V gene encodes CDR1 SGDLS and CDR2 YYNGEE. The V and J ends lost 1 base and 2 bases respectively, with 16 bases between them. This CDR3 has 17 amino acids. CDR3 nucleotides: TGTGCCAGCAGCGTAATTATGGCACCGACTACCTACAATGAGCAGTTCTTC. Translated: CASSVIMAPTTYNEQFF.

The genes are TRBV6-1 and TRBJ1-2; tentative D call: TRBD1 (6 bases). Germline V gene sequence: CDR1 MNHNS, CDR2 SASEGT. The V end was cut by 8 bases, the J end by 1 base, with 17 bases between. The CDR3 contains 15 residues. The CDR3 protein is CASLRQQGSNYGYTF. In nucleotides, the CDR3 is TGTGCCAGCCTTCGGCAACAGGGAAGTAACTATGGCTACACCTTC.